This entry lists 17 T cell receptor beta chains sequenced from one sample in a study of cytomegalovirus exposure and HLA in healthy donors. The PCR used 60 Vbeta and 13 Jbeta primers. Generated by immunoSEQ multiplex PCR, the TCRdb table keeps only in-frame clones and is missing some. Of 150,000 to 200,000 clones in the sample, about 79% were seen once. Sequencing used PBMCs. The receptors here all came from a middle-aged man in good health and CMV-seropositive.

The chain links TRBV5-1 to TRBJ2-3; TRBD1 might be the D (6 bases). The V gene lost 5 bases and the J gene lost 2 bases, with 18 bases spanning the gap. This CDR3 comprises 16 residues. Germline CDR1 is SGHRS and CDR2 is YFSETQ. The CDR3 protein is CASSKGDLGATDTQYF. In DNA form, the CDR3 reads TGCGCCAGCAGTAAAGGAGATCTGGGGGCCACAGATACGCAGTATTTT.

The genes are TRBV27 and TRBJ2-7; 9 bases match TRBD2. Germline assignment: CDR1 MNHEY and CDR2 SMNVEV (reference sequence). This CDR3 has 14 residues. With V trimmed by 5 bases and J by 7 bases, 9 bases remained unmatched. The CDR3 sequence is CASSQGLARGEQYF. Written as DNA, the CDR3 is TGTGCCAGCAGTCAGGGACTAGCCCGGGGGGAGCAGTACTTC.

This chain links TRBV7-3 with TRBJ2-3; 10 bases fit TRBD2. Losses at the gene ends were 4 bases for V and 3 bases for J; bases not matched to a gene: 4. CDR1 and CDR2 (germline): SGHTA, FQGTGA. The length of the CDR3 is 15 residues. DNA for the CDR3: TGTGCCAGCAGCTCAAGCGGGAGGGCGACAGATACGCAGTATTTT. This codes for CASSSSGRATDTQYF.

V gene TRBV11-2 combines with J gene TRBJ2-6; 7 positions match TRBD1. With V trimmed by 4 bases and J by 0 bases, 6 bases remained unmatched. Per germline, CDR1 SGHAT and CDR2 FQNNGV. This CDR3 has 17 amino acids. The CDR3 sequence is CASSSTGTASGANVLTF. DNA for the CDR3: TGTGCCAGCAGCTCCACAGGGACAGCCTCTGGGGCCAACGTCCTGACTTTC.

The chain recombines TRBV6-5 with TRBJ2-7, with a tentative D call TRBD1 (6 bases). Germline values: CDR1 MNHEY, CDR2 SVGAGI. Trimming took 4 bases from V and 1 from J, leaving 14 bases between them. This CDR3 has 15 residues. The CDR3 loop is CASSWGQSRSYEQYF. The CDR3, as DNA: TGTGCCAGCAGTTGGGGGCAATCCCGTTCCTACGAGCAGTACTTC.

This clone showed up just a few times. V gene TRBV6-5 combines with J gene TRBJ2-7; D is possibly TRBD2 (6 bases). Between the trimmed V and J ends, which lost 6 bases and 5 bases, there was a span of 20 bases. Germline assignment: CDR1 MNHEY and CDR2 SVGAGI. The CDR3 extends over 15 amino acids. For the CDR3, the DNA is TGTGCCAGCAGCGCCGGGGTAGCGGCCTTCAACGAGCAGTACTTC. This encodes CASSAGVAAFNEQYF.

The rearrangement joins TRBV12-5 to TRBJ1-2, with D maybe TRBD1 (6 bases). The germline gives CDR1 LGHNT, CDR2 FRNRAP. This CDR3 has 16 amino acids. The ends were cut back, 6 bases at V and 0 bases at J, with 17 bases in the middle. The CDR3 DNA reads as TGTGCTAGTGGAAAAGAACCGGGGGGGCCTAACTATGGCTACACCTTC. Translation gives CASGKEPGGPNYGYTF.

This clone was observed once. The chain couples TRBV23-1 to TRBJ2-7; D gene uncertain. TRBV23-1 is filed as an ORF, its function uncertain. Trimming took 0 bases from V and 3 from J, leaving 3 bases between them. The CDR3 sequence is 12 residues long. DNA of the CDR3: TGCGCCAGCAGTCAATCCTGCTACGAGCAGTACTTC. It translates to CASSQSCYEQYF.

The chain links TRBV27 to TRBJ2-5; 12 nucleotides line up with TRBD1. This CDR3 has 15 residues. From germline, CDR1 is MNHEY and CDR2 SMNVEV (reference sequence). V gave up 5 bases and J gave up 5 bases; unmatched junction bases: 6. The CDR3 nucleotides read TGTGCCAGCAGTCCTGGGACAGGGGGCGATGAGACCCAGTACTTC. This codes for CASSPGTGGDETQYF.

J is TRBJ1-3 and V is TRBV27; 7 bases line up with TRBD1. The germline V gene encodes CDR1 MNHEY and CDR2 SMNVEV (reference sequence). J was trimmed by 8 bases and V by 5 bases; bases with no gene match: 6. CDR3 size: 13 residues. As DNA, the CDR3 is TGTGCCAGCAGTGTCATCAGGGGGGACACCATATATTTT. Protein sequence: CASSVIRGDTIYF.

This clone was observed once. V is TRBV9 and J is TRBJ1-2; D unclear. Trimming removed 0 bases at V and 2 bases at J, with 5 bases between. CDR3 length: 13 residues. Germline assignment: CDR1 SGDLS and CDR2 YYNGEE. CDR3 in DNA: TGTGCCAGCAGCGTAGGAGGGAACTATGGCTACACCTTC. Translating gives CASSVGGNYGYTF.

V is TRBV19 and J is TRBJ2-1; 11 nucleotides agree with TRBD2. The CDR3 contains 15 residues. The junction had 4 bases not matched to a gene; V was cut back by 2 bases and J by 7 bases. Germline V lookup: CDR1 LNHDA, CDR2 SQIVND (reference sequence). The chain's CDR3 is CASSITSGRGNEQFF. In DNA form, the CDR3 reads TGTGCCAGTAGTATAACTAGCGGGAGAGGGAATGAGCAGTTCTTC.

The chain employs TRBV19 and TRBJ1-2; D perhaps matches TRBD1 (5 bases). V lost 3 bases to trimming and J lost 0 bases, with 14 bases between them. CDR3 size: 16 residues. From germline, CDR1 is LNHDA and CDR2 SQIVND (reference sequence). This CDR3 is CASSIHTGTSNYGYTF. The CDR3 DNA reads TGTGCCAGTAGTATTCACACAGGCACCTCTAACTATGGCTACACCTTC.

This clone occurred a few times. The genes are TRBV9 and TRBJ1-1; D is unresolved. The CDR3 is made up of 13 amino acids. In germline, CDR1 is SGDLS, CDR2 YYNGEE. V was shortened by 3 bases and J by 5 bases, with 11 bases between the two germline ends. The CDR3 here is CASSASLQTEAFF. CDR3 nucleotides: TGTGCCAGCAGCGCTTCTCTACAGACTGAAGCTTTCTTT. The full variable domain, its missing parts supplied by reference TRBV9 and TRBJ1-1, is DSGVTQTPKHLITATGQRVTLRCSPRSGDLSVYWYQQSLDQGLQFLIQYYNGEERAKGNILERFSAQQFPDLHSELNLSSLELGDSALYFCASSASLQTEAFFGQGTRLTVV.

This chain uses TRBV5-5 with TRBJ2-1; tentative D call: TRBD1 (6 bases). Germline CDR1 reads SGHKS; CDR2 reads YYEKEE (reference sequence). Trimming cost V 5 bases and J 3 bases, with 18 bases left between them. The CDR3 is 16 amino acids. CDR3 nucleotides: TGTGCCAGCAGTTTAACCGGGACAACTTTCTACAATGAGCAGTTCTTC. Protein: CASSLTGTTFYNEQFF. Full variable domain (rest looked up from reference TRBV5-5 and TRBJ2-1): DAGVTQSPTHLIKTRGQQVTLRCSPISGHKSVSWYQQVLGQGPQFIFQYYEKEERGRGNFPDRFSARQFPNYSSELNVNALLLGDSALYLCASSLTGTTFYNEQFFGPGTRLTVL.

The CDR3 DNA sequence: TGTGCCAGCAGTCCGAACAGGGGGCATTTAGGAGCTTTCTTT. Its protein is CASSPNRGHLGAFF. The V call is TRBV11-3, the J call TRBJ1-1, with 9 bases that match TRBD1. Germline V gives CDR1 SGHNT, CDR2 YENEEA. The CDR3 contains 14 residues. Unmatched junction bases numbered 12, after V lost 6 bases and J lost 10 bases.

V is TRBV10-1 and J is TRBJ2-5, with TRBD2 matching 10 bases. The last part of the DNA fits TRBJ2-7 better; the J call may be wrong. CDR1 and CDR2 from the germline V gene are WNHNN and SYGVQD (reference sequence). This CDR3 region has 15 residues. DNA for the CDR3: TGCGCCAGCAGTGAGGTAGCTAGCGGGAGTCGCGAGCAGTACTTC. Translating gives CASSEVASGSREQYF.